This T cell receptor beta chain was sequenced during a study of T-cell memory formation after mild COVID-19. This clonotype was recorded many times. Via MiXCR, TCRdb re-called the 5' RACE reads, giving one row per CDR3 protein. The sample carries a few hundred thousand distinct CDR3 sequences, around 15% recorded once. Germline CDR1 and CDR2: LNHNV and YYDKDF (reference sequence). The CDR3 contains 17 residues. V dropped 0 bases and J dropped 3; count of bases not matched to a gene: 10. Sequencing was carried out using PBMCs or a T cell subset sorted from them (not recorded which). This TCR derives from a man aged 18-30 years who had mild COVID-19 (a few samples of this study predate the infection). Cell type and time point are not known. The chain combines TRBV15 with TRBJ2-7; TRBD1 aligns across 8 bases. In DNA, the CDR3 is TGTGCCACCAGCAGAGATAGCCCAGGGACAGGATACTACGAGCAGTACTTC. It yields the protein CATSRDSPGTGYYEQYF.